The sequence of this T cell receptor (beta chain) was determined in a study of T-cell reconstitution after alpha-beta-depleted transplantation in children. This clonotype was counted ten times or more. Germline assignment: CDR1 SGHRS and CDR2 YFSETQ. The CDR3 is made up of 18 amino acids. V was clipped by 0 bases and J by 5 bases; unmatched bases: 11. The TCRbeta library incorporated unique molecular identifiers. TCRdb fed the PCR reads into MiXCR, producing one record per CDR3 protein. The data contain roughly 190,000 distinct CDR3 sequences, roughly 15% of them seen just once; the ten biggest clones take up roughly 13%.

The TCR was taken from a human donor who donated a stem cell graft to a child with acute lymphoblastic leukemia. This material consisted of PBMCs from the stem cell graft donor, taken from the stem cell graft. The rearrangement uses TRBV5-1 and TRBJ1-1; 12 nucleotides align to TRBD1. The CDR3 nucleotides read TGCGCCAGCAGCTTGGACGAACAGGGGACAGGGGGCGGGACTGAAGCTTTCTTT. Protein: CASSLDEQGTGGGTEAFF.